This TCR beta chain was found in a study of cytomegalovirus exposure and HLA in healthy donors. Findings and caveats of the study: Among the sequence variants, a highly shared cluster was likely an artifact of sequencing. Roughly uniform sequencing depth across donors was assumed, possibly incorrectly.

This CDR3 has 14 amino acids. From germline, CDR1 is SGDLS and CDR2 YYNGEE. After removal of 4 bases from V and 1 base from J, the junction contained 4 bases not matched to a gene. About this clone: Its specificity is unknown.

The PCR employed 60 Vbeta primers together with 13 Jbeta primers. Profiled with immunoSEQ multiplex PCR; TCRdb holds only in-frame clones, not every one. This table holds under 200,000 clones, roughly four fifths found once. The specimen sequenced was PBMCs. This receptor was obtained from a woman aged 45 to 65 in good health and CMV-seronegative. V is TRBV9 and J is TRBJ1-1; 7 bases fit TRBD1. CDR3 sequence: CASSRDRENTEAFF. Written as DNA, the CDR3 is TGTGCCAGCAGCAGAGACAGGGAGAACACTGAAGCTTTCTTT.